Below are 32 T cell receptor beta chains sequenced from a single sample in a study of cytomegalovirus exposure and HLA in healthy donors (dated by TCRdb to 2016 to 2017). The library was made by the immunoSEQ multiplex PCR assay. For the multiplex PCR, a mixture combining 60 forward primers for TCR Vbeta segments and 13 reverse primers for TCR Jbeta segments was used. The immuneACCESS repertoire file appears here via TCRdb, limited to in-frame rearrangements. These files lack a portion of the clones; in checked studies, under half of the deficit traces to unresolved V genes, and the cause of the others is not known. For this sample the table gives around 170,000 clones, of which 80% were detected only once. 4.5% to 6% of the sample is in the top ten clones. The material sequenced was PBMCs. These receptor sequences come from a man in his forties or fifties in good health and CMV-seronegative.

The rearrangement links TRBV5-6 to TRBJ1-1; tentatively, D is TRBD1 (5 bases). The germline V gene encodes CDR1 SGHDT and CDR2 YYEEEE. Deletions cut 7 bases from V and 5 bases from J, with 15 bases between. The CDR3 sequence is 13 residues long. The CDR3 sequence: CASRGGGGTEAFF. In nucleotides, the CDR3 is TGTGCCAGCCGAGGCGGGGGAGGAACTGAAGCTTTCTTT.

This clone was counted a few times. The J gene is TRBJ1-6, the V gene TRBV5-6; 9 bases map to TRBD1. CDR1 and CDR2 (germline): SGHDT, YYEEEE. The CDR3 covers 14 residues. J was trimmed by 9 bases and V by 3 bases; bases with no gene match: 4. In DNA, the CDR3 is TGTGCCAGCAGCTCCGGACAGGGGATTTCACCCCTCCACTTT. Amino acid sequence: CASSSGQGISPLHF.

CDR3 nucleotide sequence: TGTGCCACCTGGGGGGGGCAGGGTCAGCCCCAGCATTTT. This encodes CATWGGQGQPQHF. V is TRBV10-3 and J is TRBJ1-5; perhaps TRBD1 as D (6 bases). Germline loops: CDR1 ENHRY, CDR2 SYGVKD. The CDR3 has 13 amino acids. V lost 10 bases and J lost 6, with 16 bases in between.

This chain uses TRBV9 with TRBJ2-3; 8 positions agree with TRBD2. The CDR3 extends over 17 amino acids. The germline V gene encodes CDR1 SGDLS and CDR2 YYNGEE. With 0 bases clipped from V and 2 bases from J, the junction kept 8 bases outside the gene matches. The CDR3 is CASSVVGDSGDTDTQYF. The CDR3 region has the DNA TGTGCCAGCAGCGTAGTCGGTGATAGCGGGGACACAGATACGCAGTATTTT.

CDR3 DNA sequence: TGTGCCAGCTCACCGTCCCGGGACAGGGGCCGGAGCTCCTACAATGAGCAGTTCTTC. Amino acid sequence: CASSPSRDRGRSSYNEQFF. V usage is TRBV18 and J usage is TRBJ2-1; 10 bases line up with TRBD1. Germline CDR1 KGHSH, CDR2 LQKENI. This CDR3 comprises 19 residues. V trimming: 3 bases; J trimming: 0 bases; junction bases outside the gene matches: 11.

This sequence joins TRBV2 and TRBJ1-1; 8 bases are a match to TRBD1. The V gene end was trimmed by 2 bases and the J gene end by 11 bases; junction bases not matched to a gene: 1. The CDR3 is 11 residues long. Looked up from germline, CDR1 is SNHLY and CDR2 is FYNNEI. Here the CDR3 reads CASSEQGAAFF. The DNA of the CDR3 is TGTGCCAGCAGTGAACAGGGGGCCGCTTTCTTT.

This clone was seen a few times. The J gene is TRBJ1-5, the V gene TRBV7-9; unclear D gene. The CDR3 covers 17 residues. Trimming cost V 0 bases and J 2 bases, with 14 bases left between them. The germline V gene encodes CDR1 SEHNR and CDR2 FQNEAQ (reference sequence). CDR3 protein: CASSLAFGVEGNQPQHF. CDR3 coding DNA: TGTGCCAGCAGCTTAGCTTTTGGCGTGGAGGGCAATCAGCCCCAGCATTTT.

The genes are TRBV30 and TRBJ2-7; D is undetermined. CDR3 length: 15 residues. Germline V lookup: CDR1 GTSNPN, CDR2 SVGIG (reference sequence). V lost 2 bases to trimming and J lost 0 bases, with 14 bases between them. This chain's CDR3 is CAWSYPGLSSYEQYF. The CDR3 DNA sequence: TGTGCCTGGAGTTATCCAGGTCTTAGCTCCTACGAGCAGTACTTC. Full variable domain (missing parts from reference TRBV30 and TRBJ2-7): SQTIHQWPATLVQPVGSPLSLECTVEGTSNPNLYWYRQAAGRGLQLLFYSVGIGQISSEVPQNLSASRPQDRQFILSSKKLLLSDSGFYLCAWSYPGLSSYEQYFGPGTRLTVT.

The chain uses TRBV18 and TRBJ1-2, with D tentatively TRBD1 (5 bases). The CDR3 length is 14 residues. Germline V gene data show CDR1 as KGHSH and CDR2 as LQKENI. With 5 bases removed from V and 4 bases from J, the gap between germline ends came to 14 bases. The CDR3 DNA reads TGTGCCAGCTCAGCGGGTTTCGGGGGCTATGGCTACACCTTC. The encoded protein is CASSAGFGGYGYTF.

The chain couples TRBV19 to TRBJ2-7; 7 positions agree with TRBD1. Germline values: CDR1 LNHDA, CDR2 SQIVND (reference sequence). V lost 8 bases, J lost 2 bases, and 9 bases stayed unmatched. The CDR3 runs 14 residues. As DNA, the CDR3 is TGTGCCAGTTCGGTGGCAGGGGGAACCTACGAGCAGTACTTC. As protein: CASSVAGGTYEQYF. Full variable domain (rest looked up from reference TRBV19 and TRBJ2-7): DGGITQSPKYLFRKEGQNVTLSCEQNLNHDAMYWYRQDPGQGLRLIYYSQIVNDFQKGDIAEGYSVSREKKESFPLTVTSAQKNPTAFYLCASSVAGGTYEQYFGPGTRLTVT.

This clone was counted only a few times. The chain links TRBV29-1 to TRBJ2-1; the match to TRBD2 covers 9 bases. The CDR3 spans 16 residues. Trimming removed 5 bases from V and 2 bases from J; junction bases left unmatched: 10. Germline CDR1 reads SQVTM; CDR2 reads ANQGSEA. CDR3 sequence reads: CSVKLAGDNTYNEQFF. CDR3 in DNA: TGCAGCGTTAAACTAGCGGGTGATAATACCTACAATGAGCAGTTCTTC.

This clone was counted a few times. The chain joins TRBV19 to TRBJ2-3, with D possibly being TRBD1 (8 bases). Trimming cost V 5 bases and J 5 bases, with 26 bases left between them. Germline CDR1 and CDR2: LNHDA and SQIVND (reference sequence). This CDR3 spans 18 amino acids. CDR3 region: CASSSPGGQGLRGDTQYF. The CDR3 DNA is TGTGCCAGTAGTTCCCCGGGCGGACAGGGACTACGGGGAGATACGCAGTATTTT.

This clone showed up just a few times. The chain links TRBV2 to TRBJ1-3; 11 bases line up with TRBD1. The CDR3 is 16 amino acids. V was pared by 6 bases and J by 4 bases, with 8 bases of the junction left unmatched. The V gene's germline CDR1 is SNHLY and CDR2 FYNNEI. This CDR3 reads CASRGQGADGGNTIYF. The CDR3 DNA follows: TGTGCCAGCAGAGGACAGGGGGCGGATGGCGGAAACACCATATATTTT.

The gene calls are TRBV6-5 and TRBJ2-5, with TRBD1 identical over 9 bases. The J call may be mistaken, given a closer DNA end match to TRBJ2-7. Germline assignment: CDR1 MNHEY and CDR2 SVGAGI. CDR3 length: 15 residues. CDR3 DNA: TGTGCCAGCAGCCGAGCAGGGACAGGGCCTTACGAGCAGTACTTC. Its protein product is CASSRAGTGPYEQYF.

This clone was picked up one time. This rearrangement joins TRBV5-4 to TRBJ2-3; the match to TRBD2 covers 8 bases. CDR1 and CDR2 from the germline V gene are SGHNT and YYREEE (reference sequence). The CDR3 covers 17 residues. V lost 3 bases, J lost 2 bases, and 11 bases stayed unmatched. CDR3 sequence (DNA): TGTGCCAGCAGCTCCCCGGGGCCTAGCGGGTTCACAGATACGCAGTATTTT. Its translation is CASSSPGPSGFTDTQYF.

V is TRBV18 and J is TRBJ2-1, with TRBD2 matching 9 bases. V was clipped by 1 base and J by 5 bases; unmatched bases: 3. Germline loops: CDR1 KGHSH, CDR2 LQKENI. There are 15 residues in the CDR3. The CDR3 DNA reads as TGTGCCAGCTCACCACTCCGCGGGGGGGACAATGAGCAGTTCTTC. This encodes CASSPLRGGDNEQFF.

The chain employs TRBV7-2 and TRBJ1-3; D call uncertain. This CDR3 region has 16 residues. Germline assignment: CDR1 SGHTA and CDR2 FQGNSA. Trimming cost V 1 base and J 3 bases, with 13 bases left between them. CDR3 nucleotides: TGTGCCAGCAGCTTAGGCTCCCGGAGCGGTGGAAACACCATATATTTT. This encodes CASSLGSRSGGNTIYF.

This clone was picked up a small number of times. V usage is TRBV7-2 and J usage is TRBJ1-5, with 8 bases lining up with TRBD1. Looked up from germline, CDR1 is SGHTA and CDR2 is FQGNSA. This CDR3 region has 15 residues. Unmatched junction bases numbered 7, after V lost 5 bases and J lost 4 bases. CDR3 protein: CASSQGQGKNQPQHF. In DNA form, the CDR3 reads TGTGCCAGCAGCCAAGGACAGGGAAAAAATCAGCCCCAGCATTTT.

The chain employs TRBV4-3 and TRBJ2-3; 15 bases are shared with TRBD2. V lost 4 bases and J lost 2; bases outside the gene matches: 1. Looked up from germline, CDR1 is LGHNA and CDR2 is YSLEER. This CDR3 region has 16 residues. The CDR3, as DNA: TGCGCCAGCAGCCGGACTAGCGGGGGGGTCACAGATACGCAGTATTTT. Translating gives CASSRTSGGVTDTQYF.

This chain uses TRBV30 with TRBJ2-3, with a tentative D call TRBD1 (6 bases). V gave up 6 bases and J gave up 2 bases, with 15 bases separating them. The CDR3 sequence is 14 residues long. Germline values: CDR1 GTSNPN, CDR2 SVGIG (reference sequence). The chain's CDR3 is CACTKTGFTDTQYF. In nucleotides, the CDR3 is TGTGCCTGCACAAAGACAGGCTTCACAGATACGCAGTATTTT.

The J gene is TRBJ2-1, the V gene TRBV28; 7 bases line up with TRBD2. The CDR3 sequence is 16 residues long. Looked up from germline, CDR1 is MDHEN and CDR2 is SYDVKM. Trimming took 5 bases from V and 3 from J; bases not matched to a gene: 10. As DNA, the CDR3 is TGTGCCAGCAGTCATGCGGGAGATACGATCTACAATGAGCAGTTCTTC. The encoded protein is CASSHAGDTIYNEQFF. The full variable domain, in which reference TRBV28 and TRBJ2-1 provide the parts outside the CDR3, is DVKVTQSSRYLVKRTGEKVFLECVQDMDHENMFWYRQDPGLGLRLIYFSYDVKMKEKGDIPEGYSVSREKKERFSLILESASTNQTSMYLCASSHAGDTIYNEQFFGPGTRLTVL.

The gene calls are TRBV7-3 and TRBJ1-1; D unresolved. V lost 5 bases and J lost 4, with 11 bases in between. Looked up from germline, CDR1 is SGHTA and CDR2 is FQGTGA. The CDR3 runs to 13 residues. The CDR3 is CASSTTGSTEAFF. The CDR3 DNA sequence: TGTGCCAGCAGCACTACGGGGAGCACTGAAGCTTTCTTT.

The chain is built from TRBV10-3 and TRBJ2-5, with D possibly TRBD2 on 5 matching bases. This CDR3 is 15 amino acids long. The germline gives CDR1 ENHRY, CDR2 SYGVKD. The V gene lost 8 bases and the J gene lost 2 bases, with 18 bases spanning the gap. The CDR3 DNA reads TGTGCCATCTCGAGCGGCCAGACAATTCAAGAGACCCAGTACTTC. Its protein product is CAISSGQTIQETQYF.

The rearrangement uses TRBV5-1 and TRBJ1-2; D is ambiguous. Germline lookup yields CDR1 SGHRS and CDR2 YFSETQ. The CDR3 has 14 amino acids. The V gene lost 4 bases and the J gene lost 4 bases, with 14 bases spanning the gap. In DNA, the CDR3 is TGCGCCAGCAGCCCCTTAGACGGGAGCTATGGCTACACCTTC. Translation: CASSPLDGSYGYTF.

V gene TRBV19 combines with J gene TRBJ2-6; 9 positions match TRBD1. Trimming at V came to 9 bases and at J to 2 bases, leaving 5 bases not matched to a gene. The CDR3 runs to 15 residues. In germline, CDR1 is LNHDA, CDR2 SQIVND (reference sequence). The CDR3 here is CASRTGEAGANVLTF. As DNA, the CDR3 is TGTGCCAGCAGGACAGGGGAAGCTGGGGCCAACGTCCTGACTTTC.

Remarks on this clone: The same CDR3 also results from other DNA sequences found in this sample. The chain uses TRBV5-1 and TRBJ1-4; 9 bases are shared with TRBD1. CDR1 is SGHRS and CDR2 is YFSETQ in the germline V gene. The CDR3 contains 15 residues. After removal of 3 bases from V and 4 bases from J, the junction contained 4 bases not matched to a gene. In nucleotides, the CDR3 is TGCGCCAGCAGCTCGCCGGGACAGGGTAATGAAAAACTGTTTTTT. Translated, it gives CASSSPGQGNEKLFF. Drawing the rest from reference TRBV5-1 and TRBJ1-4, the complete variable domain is KAGVTQTPRYLIKTRGQQVTLSCSPISGHRSVSWYQQTPGQGLQFLFEYFSETQRNKGNFPGRFSGRQFSNSRSEMNVSTLELGDSALYLCASSSPGQGNEKLFFGSGTQLSVL.

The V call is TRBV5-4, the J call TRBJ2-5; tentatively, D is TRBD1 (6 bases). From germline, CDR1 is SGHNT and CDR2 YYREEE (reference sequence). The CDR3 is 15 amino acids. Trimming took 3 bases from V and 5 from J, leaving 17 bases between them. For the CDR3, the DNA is TGTGCCAGCAGCTCTCGACAGATGGGGGCGGAGACCCAGTACTTC. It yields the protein CASSSRQMGAETQYF.

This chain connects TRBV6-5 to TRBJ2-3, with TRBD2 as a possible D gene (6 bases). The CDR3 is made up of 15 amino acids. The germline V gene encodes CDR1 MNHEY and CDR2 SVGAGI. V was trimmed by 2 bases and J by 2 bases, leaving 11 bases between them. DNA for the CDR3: TGTGCCAGCAGTTACGTAGCGGAAAACACAGATACGCAGTATTTT. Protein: CASSYVAENTDTQYF.

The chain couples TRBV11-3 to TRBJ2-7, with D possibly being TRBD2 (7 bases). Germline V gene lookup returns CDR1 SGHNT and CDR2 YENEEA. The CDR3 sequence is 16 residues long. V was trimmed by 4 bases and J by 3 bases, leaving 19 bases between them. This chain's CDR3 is CASSSRGGETNYEQYF. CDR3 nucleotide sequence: TGTGCCAGCAGCTCCCGAGGGGGGGAGACAAACTACGAGCAGTACTTC. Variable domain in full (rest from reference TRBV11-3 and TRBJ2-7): EAGVVQSPRYKIIEKKQPVAFWCNPISGHNTLYWYLQNLGQGPELLIRYENEEAVDDSQLPKDRFSAERLKGVDSTLKIQPAELGDSAVYLCASSSRGGETNYEQYFGPGTRLTVT.

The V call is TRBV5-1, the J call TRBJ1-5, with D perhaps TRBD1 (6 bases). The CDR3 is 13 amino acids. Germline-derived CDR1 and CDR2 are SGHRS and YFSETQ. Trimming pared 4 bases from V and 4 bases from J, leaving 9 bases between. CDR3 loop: CASSADSNQPQHF. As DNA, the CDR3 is TGCGCCAGCAGCGCGGACAGTAATCAGCCCCAGCATTTT.

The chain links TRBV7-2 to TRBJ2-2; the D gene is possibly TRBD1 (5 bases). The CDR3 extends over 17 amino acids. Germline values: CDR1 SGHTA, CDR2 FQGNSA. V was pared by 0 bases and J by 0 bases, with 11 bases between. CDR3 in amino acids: CASSLAFPRANTGELFF. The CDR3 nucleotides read TGTGCCAGCAGCTTAGCGTTCCCCAGGGCGAACACCGGGGAGCTGTTTTTT.

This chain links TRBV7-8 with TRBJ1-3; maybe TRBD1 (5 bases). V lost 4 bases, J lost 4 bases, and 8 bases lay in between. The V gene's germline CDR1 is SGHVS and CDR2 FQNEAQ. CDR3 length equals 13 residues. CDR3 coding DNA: TGTGCCAGCAGCTCCAGGACAGGAAACACCATATATTTT. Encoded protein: CASSSRTGNTIYF. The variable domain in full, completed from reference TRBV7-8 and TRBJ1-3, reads GAGVSQSPRYKVAKRGQDVALRCDPISGHVSLFWYQQALGQGPEFLTYFQNEAQLDKSGLPSDRFFAERPEGSVSTLKIQRTQQEDSAVYLCASSSRTGNTIYFGEGSWLTVV.